One TCR beta chain is described in this entry. The data were obtained in a study of blood T cell repertoires in COVID-19. The wider study: PBMCs, B-cell-depleted T cells, or T cells provided the cDNA or gDNA that made up the material.

Method: immunoSEQ multiplex PCR; TCRdb's copy keeps in-frame clones and lacks some. The sample contains 95,000 to 110,000 clones, roughly 80% of which appear only once. The CDR3 consists of 14 residues. Germline loops: CDR1 LNHDA, CDR2 SQIVND (reference sequence). V dropped 5 bases and J dropped 5; count of bases not matched to a gene: 6. The chain joins TRBV19 to TRBJ2-3; 8 bases line up with TRBD2. The sequence came from a human donor in a cohort sampled during active COVID-19. What was sequenced was peripheral blood. CDR3 DNA sequence: TGTGCCAGTAGTGACGGGGGGGCCGGAGATACGCAGTATTTT. Protein: CASSDGGAGDTQYF. The full variable domain, rest sourced from reference TRBV19 and TRBJ2-3, is DGGITQSPKYLFRKEGQNVTLSCEQNLNHDAMYWYRQDPGQGLRLIYYSQIVNDFQKGDIAEGYSVSREKKESFPLTVTSAQKNPTAFYLCASSDGGAGDTQYFGPGTRLTVL.